Each of the 31 T cell receptor beta chains below was sequenced from the same sample in a study of blood T cell repertoires in COVID-19. Data came from immunoSEQ multiplex PCR; TCRdb stores just in-frame clones and leaves some out. The table records 44,000 or so clones, around 85% of them present only once. The sample comprised peripheral blood. Source of these receptors: a human donor in a cohort sampled during active COVID-19.

The table lists this clone with a count of one. V gene TRBV18 combines with J gene TRBJ1-6; D might be TRBD1 (5 bases). There are 12 residues in the CDR3. CDR1 and CDR2 (germline): KGHSH, LQKENI. Trimming stripped 4 bases from V and 7 bases from J, with 5 bases between. Here the CDR3 reads CASSQGNSPLHF. The DNA for the CDR3 is TGTGCCAGCTCACAGGGGAATTCACCCCTCCACTTT.

The chain couples TRBV4-1 to TRBJ1-3; a weak D match, TRBD1 (5 bases). The CDR3 contains 15 residues. The germline V gene has CDR1 MGHRA and CDR2 YSYEKL. Trimming left V 1 base short and J 4 bases short, with 11 bases between. In DNA form, the CDR3 reads TGCGCCAGCAGCCAAGGACAGATGACCGGAAACACCATATATTTT. It codes for CASSQGQMTGNTIYF.

This clone was found once. The chain uses TRBV21-1 and TRBJ1-4. TRBV21-1 is a pseudogene locus. The CDR3 runs 16 residues. This chain's CDR3 is CASSPRPTLRWEKLFF. The DNA for the CDR3 is TGTGCCAGCAGCCCTAGGCCCACACTGCGCTGGGAAAAACTGTTTTTT.

The chain is built from TRBV12-3 or TRBV12-4 and TRBJ2-7, with 7 bases that match TRBD1. The CDR3 runs 13 residues. After removal of 7 bases from V and 2 bases from J, the junction contained 5 bases not matched to a gene. The CDR3 is CASNRDSPYEQYF. CDR3 in DNA: TGTGCCAGCAACCGGGACAGTCCCTACGAGCAGTACTTC.

V gene TRBV18 combines with J gene TRBJ1-3; 9 bases agree with TRBD1. Looked up from germline, CDR1 is KGHSH and CDR2 is LQKENI. V lost 3 bases to trimming and J lost 0 bases; unmatched junction nucleotides: 3. The length of the CDR3 is 16 residues. For the CDR3, the DNA is TGTGCCAGCTCACCCGGGACAGGGACCTCTGGAAACACCATATATTTT. Protein sequence: CASSPGTGTSGNTIYF.

The chain combines TRBV13 with TRBJ1-2; D not resolved. The ends were cut back, 1 base at V and 8 bases at J, with 14 bases in the middle. CDR1 and CDR2 from the germline V gene are PRHDT and FYEKMQ (reference sequence). The CDR3 length is 14 residues. CDR3 loop: CASSLVGPRRGYTF. CDR3 nucleotide sequence: TGTGCCAGCAGCTTAGTTGGGCCCCGGCGAGGCTACACCTTC.

This sequence joins TRBV7-3 and TRBJ2-1; 9 nucleotides line up with TRBD2. This CDR3 spans 16 amino acids. J gave up 6 bases and V 4 bases, and 10 bases lay outside the gene matches. Germline CDR1 reads SGHTA; CDR2 reads FQGTGA. CDR3 DNA sequence: TGTGCCAGCAGCTCCGCGGGGGGGCCAACTGCCAATGAGCAGTTCTTC. Protein sequence: CASSSAGGPTANEQFF.

This chain connects TRBV5-1 to TRBJ2-7; TRBD2 aligns across 11 bases. This CDR3 is built from 15 residues. CDR1 is SGHRS, CDR2 YFSETQ, per germline. V lost 1 base and J lost 3; bases outside the gene matches: 3. CDR3 loop: CASSLTTSGGYEQYF. Here the CDR3 DNA reads TGCGCCAGCAGCTTGACAACTAGCGGGGGCTACGAGCAGTACTTC.

This chain joins TRBV18 and TRBJ1-3; D not resolved. Germline CDR1 and CDR2: KGHSH and LQKENI. The CDR3 consists of 18 residues. Between the trimmed V and J ends, which lost 3 bases and 3 bases, there was a span of 21 bases. CDR3 amino acids: CASSPFMGNDKGGNTIYF. The CDR3 DNA reads TGTGCCAGCTCACCCTTTATGGGCAACGATAAAGGTGGAAACACCATATATTTT.

This chain uses TRBV12-3 or TRBV12-4 with TRBJ1-2; D may be TRBD1 (5 bases). CDR3 size: 13 residues. V gave up 7 bases and J gave up 6 bases, with 15 bases separating them. DNA of the CDR3: TGTGCCAGCACCTCTTTAGGGGTCGATGGCTACACCTTC. It codes for CASTSLGVDGYTF.

This clone was seen a few times. The rearrangement joins TRBV4-3 to TRBJ1-5; weak D call: TRBD1 (5 bases). V lost 0 bases and J lost 0, with 12 bases in between. The V gene's germline CDR1 is LGHNA and CDR2 YSLEER. CDR3 length equals 17 residues. The CDR3 nucleotides read TGCGCCAGCAGCCAAGATCGCCAGGGAGGTAGCAATCAGCCCCAGCATTTT. This sequence encodes CASSQDRQGGSNQPQHF.

The rearrangement uses TRBV2 and TRBJ2-5; D gene unclear. The germline V gene encodes CDR1 SNHLY and CDR2 FYNNEI. There are 13 residues in the CDR3. V was clipped by 1 base and J by 5 bases, with 8 bases between them. Here the CDR3 reads CASSEGLTETQYF. DNA of the CDR3: TGTGCCAGCAGTGAAGGTCTAACGGAGACCCAGTACTTC.

The chain carries TRBV27 and TRBJ2-2; D remains unclear. CDR3 length equals 13 residues. Germline V gene data show CDR1 as MNHEY and CDR2 as SMNVEV (reference sequence). Trimming shortened V by 2 bases and J by 1 base, and 2 bases separated the two germline ends. The CDR3 nucleotides are TGTGCCAGCAGTTTACTGAACACCGGGGAGCTGTTTTTT. The encoded protein is CASSLLNTGELFF.

The J gene is TRBJ1-1, the V gene TRBV9, with 7 bases identical to TRBD1. The CDR3 has 13 residues. Trimming at V came to 6 bases and at J to 3 bases, leaving 5 bases not matched to a gene. Germline CDR1 SGDLS, CDR2 YYNGEE. CDR3 in amino acids: CASTKDRDTEAFF. Here the CDR3 DNA reads TGTGCCAGCACAAAAGACAGGGACACTGAAGCTTTCTTT.

The CDR3 DNA follows: TGTGCCAGCGTCGTCGCAAGCGGGGGAGGGGACACAGATACGCAGTATTTT. Translation gives CASVVASGGGDTDTQYF. This rearrangement joins TRBV13 to TRBJ2-3; 8 bases fit TRBD2. The germline V gene has CDR1 PRHDT and CDR2 FYEKMQ (reference sequence). J gave up 2 bases and V 8 bases, and 15 bases lay outside the gene matches. The CDR3 extends over 17 amino acids.

This chain uses TRBV6-2 or TRBV6-3 with TRBJ2-7; TRBD1 aligns across 8 bases. Germline-derived CDR1 and CDR2 are MNHEY and SVGEGT. Trimming took 4 bases from V and 0 from J; bases not matched to a gene: 5. This CDR3 has 15 residues. CDR3 loop: CASSSWTGSSYEQYF. The CDR3 coding sequence is TGTGCCAGCAGTTCTTGGACAGGGAGCTCCTACGAGCAGTACTTC.

The V call is TRBV19, the J call TRBJ1-2; tentatively, D is TRBD1 (5 bases). CDR3 length: 15 residues. V was pared by 5 bases and J by 8 bases, with 21 bases between. The germline CDR1 and CDR2 sequences are LNHDA and SQIVND (reference sequence). CDR3 coding DNA: TGTGCCAGTAGTGGACGGGGGAGATTCCCTGAGGGCTACACCTTC. Translation gives CASSGRGRFPEGYTF.

The CDR3 spells CASSSKPRGGGYNEQFF. In nucleotides, the CDR3 is TGCGCCAGCAGCTCGAAGCCGCGGGGGGGCGGTTACAATGAGCAGTTCTTC. This chain joins TRBV5-1 and TRBJ2-1, with 9 positions matching TRBD2. With 3 bases clipped from V and 4 bases from J, the junction kept 11 bases outside the gene matches. The CDR3 consists of 17 residues. CDR1 is SGHRS, CDR2 YFSETQ, per germline.

This chain connects TRBV19 to TRBJ2-3; TRBD1 matches at 10 bases. Germline V CDR1 and CDR2: LNHDA, SQIVND (reference sequence). The CDR3 sequence is 16 residues long. The V gene end was trimmed by 3 bases and the J gene end by 4 bases; junction bases not matched to a gene: 7. CDR3 nucleotides: TGTGCCAGTAGTATTCCGGGACAGGGGTTGGCAGATACGCAGTATTTT. It translates to CASSIPGQGLADTQYF.

This clone was seen a single time. The rearrangement joins TRBV19 to TRBJ2-1; the match to TRBD1 covers 9 bases. Germline assignment: CDR1 LNHDA and CDR2 SQIVND (reference sequence). V was pared by 3 bases and J by 7 bases, with 7 bases of the junction left unmatched. The CDR3 spans 15 residues. CDR3 DNA sequence: TGTGCCAGTAGTATGATGGGACAGGGTAGGAATGAGCAGTTCTTC. This sequence encodes CASSMMGQGRNEQFF.

This CDR3 is CASSLVWTGGTGELFF. In DNA, the CDR3 is TGTGCCAGCAGCTTGGTCTGGACAGGGGGAACCGGGGAGCTGTTTTTT. V gene TRBV5-6 combines with J gene TRBJ2-2, with 10 bases identical to TRBD1. Looked up from germline, CDR1 is SGHDT and CDR2 is YYEEEE. The CDR3 consists of 16 residues. V lost 0 bases to trimming and J lost 5 bases; unmatched junction nucleotides: 4.

The chain recombines TRBV6-6 with TRBJ2-7; no reliable D call. Deletions cut 6 bases from V and 0 bases from J, with 15 bases between. The CDR3 is 15 residues long. Germline V CDR1 and CDR2: MNHNY, SVGAGI (reference sequence). DNA of the CDR3: TGTGCCAGCAGAGGTACAGACCCCCTCTCCTACGAGCAGTACTTC. This codes for CASRGTDPLSYEQYF.

The V gene is TRBV9, the J gene TRBJ2-3; 10 bases are a match to TRBD1. Germline V lookup: CDR1 SGDLS, CDR2 YYNGEE. Trimming cost V 0 bases and J 8 bases; bases outside gene matches: 12. CDR3 length: 17 amino acids. The CDR3 reads CASSVGVGGQGFGTQYF. The CDR3 bases are TGTGCCAGCAGCGTAGGGGTGGGGGGACAGGGGTTTGGTACGCAGTATTTT. The variable domain in full, completed from reference TRBV9 and TRBJ2-3, reads DSGVTQTPKHLITATGQRVTLRCSPRSGDLSVYWYQQSLDQGLQFLIQYYNGEERAKGNILERFSAQQFPDLHSELNLSSLELGDSALYFCASSVGVGGQGFGTQYFGPGTRLTVL.

This sequence joins TRBV7-8 and TRBJ1-4; no clear D. There are 17 residues in the CDR3. Trimming removed 3 bases from V and 2 bases from J, with 16 bases in between. Germline V lookup: CDR1 SGHVS, CDR2 FQNEAQ. CDR3 in amino acids: CASSLSRQLGTNEKLFF. DNA of the CDR3: TGTGCCAGCAGCTTGTCGCGGCAGCTAGGCACTAATGAAAAACTGTTTTTT.

This clone occurred a few times. This sequence joins TRBV7-2 and TRBJ2-2; tentatively, D is TRBD2 (5 bases). V lost 3 bases and J lost 3, with 11 bases in between. Germline CDR1 reads SGHTA; CDR2 reads FQGNSA. The CDR3 length is 15 residues. As DNA, the CDR3 is TGTGCCAGCAGCTTTAAAGGGCGGGACACCGGGGAGCTGTTTTTT. It yields the protein CASSFKGRDTGELFF. The full variable domain, its missing parts supplied by reference TRBV7-2 and TRBJ2-2, is GAGVSQSPSNKVTEKGKDVELRCDPISGHTALYWYRQSLGQGLEFLIYFQGNSAPDKSGLPSDRFSAERTGGSVSTLTIQRTQQEDSAVYLCASSFKGRDTGELFFGEGSRLTVL.

V gene TRBV6-5 combines with J gene TRBJ1-1; D is ambiguous. The germline V and J ends were trimmed by 3 bases and 4 bases, with 9 bases remaining between them. Germline-derived CDR1 and CDR2 are MNHEY and SVGAGI. This CDR3 contains 13 residues. The CDR3 loop is CASSYGGSTEAFF. The CDR3 nucleotides are TGTGCCAGCAGTTATGGAGGGAGCACTGAAGCTTTCTTT.

The V gene is TRBV27, the J gene TRBJ1-1; maybe TRBD1 (5 bases). Between the trimmed V and J ends, which lost 2 bases and 1 base, there was a span of 8 bases. Germline V gives CDR1 MNHEY, CDR2 SMNVEV (reference sequence). This CDR3 contains 14 residues. In nucleotides, the CDR3 is TGTGCCAGCAGTTTAGGGGCAGGGAACACTGAAGCTTTCTTT. It specifies CASSLGAGNTEAFF.

The rearrangement joins TRBV5-1 to TRBJ2-3; 10 bases map to TRBD2. From germline, CDR1 is SGHRS and CDR2 YFSETQ. CDR3 length: 17 amino acids. The trim removed 3 bases at V and 4 bases at J, leaving 11 bases unmatched. The CDR3 is CASSSPQRGGLSDTQYF. CDR3 in DNA: TGCGCCAGCAGCTCCCCTCAGCGGGGGGGCCTCTCAGATACGCAGTATTTT.

The chain employs TRBV11-2 and TRBJ2-5; D may be TRBD2 (6 bases). The germline V gene encodes CDR1 SGHAT and CDR2 FQNNGV. V was pared by 5 bases and J by 5 bases, with 15 bases between. This CDR3 region has 14 residues. DNA for the CDR3: TGTGCCAGCAGCCCTAGACTAGTCGAGGAGACCCAGTACTTC. This codes for CASSPRLVEETQYF.

J is TRBJ1-1 and V is TRBV29-1; 9 bases map to TRBD1. There are 14 residues in the CDR3. V shed 3 bases and J 4 bases; nucleotides not matched to a gene: 6. The germline V gene has CDR1 SQVTM and CDR2 ANQGSEA. Written as DNA, the CDR3 is TGCAGCGTTGAGTTACAGGGGGCCGTCACTGAAGCTTTCTTT. Translated: CSVELQGAVTEAFF.

In this sample, this clone turned up a few times. The chain joins TRBV24-1 to TRBJ1-5; TRBD1 matches at 8 bases. The V and J ends lost 3 bases and 2 bases, in that order; junction bases with no gene match: 5. This CDR3 has 16 amino acids. Germline values: CDR1 KGHDR, CDR2 SFDVKD. CDR3: CATSDAGQGGNQPQHF. In DNA form, the CDR3 reads TGTGCCACCAGTGATGCCGGACAGGGTGGCAATCAGCCCCAGCATTTT.